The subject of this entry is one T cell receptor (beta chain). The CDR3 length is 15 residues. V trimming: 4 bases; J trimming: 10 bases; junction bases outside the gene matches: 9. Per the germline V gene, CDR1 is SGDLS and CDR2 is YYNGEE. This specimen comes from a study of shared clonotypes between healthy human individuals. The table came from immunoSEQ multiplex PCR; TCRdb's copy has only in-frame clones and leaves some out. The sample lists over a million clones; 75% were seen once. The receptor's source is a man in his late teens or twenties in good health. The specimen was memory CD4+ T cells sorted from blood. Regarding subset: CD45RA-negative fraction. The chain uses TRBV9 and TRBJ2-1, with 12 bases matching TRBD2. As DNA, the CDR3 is TGTGCCAGCAGCCCTACTAGCGGGAGGAAGGCCGAGCAGTTCTTC. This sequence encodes CASSPTSGRKAEQFF.